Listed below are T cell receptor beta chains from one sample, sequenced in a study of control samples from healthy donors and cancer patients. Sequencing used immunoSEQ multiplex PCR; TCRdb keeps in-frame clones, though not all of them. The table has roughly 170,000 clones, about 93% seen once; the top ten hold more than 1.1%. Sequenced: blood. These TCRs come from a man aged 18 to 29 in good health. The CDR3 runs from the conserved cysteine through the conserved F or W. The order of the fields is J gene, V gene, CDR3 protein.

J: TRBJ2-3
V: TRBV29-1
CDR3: CSVLWAGTDTQYF

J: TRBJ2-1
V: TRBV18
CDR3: CASSPWMGRDNEQFF

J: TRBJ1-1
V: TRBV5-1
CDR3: CASTWDGGAVTEAFF

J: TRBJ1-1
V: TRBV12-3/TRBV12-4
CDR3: CASSFPGDTEAFF

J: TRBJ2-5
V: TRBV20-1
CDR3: CSASPPGGEGSGQETQYF

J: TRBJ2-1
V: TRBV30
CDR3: CAWSVWERGEQFF

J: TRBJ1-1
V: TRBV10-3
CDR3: CAISELGQGEAEAFF

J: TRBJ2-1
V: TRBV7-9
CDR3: CASSLRQGEFGYNEQFF

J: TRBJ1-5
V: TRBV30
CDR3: CAWSLDSPNQPQHF

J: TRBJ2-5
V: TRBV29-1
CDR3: CSSSGGLQGKNQETQYF

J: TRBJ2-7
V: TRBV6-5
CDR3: CASTKKGFSYEQYF

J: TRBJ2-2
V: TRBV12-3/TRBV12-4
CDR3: CASSLVAGELFF

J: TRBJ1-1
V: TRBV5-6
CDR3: CASSPDLGAGNTEAFF

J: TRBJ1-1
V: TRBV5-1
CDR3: CASSLEMNTEAFF

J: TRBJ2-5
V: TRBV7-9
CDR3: CASSRSGETQYF

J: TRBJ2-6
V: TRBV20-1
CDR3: CSARKGDVLTF

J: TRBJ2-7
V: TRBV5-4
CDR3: CASSLDGTSYEQYF

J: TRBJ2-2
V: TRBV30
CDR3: CAWSRGLATTGELFF

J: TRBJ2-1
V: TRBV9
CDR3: CASSTSGLASYNEQFF

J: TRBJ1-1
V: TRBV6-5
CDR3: CASRVRTEAFF

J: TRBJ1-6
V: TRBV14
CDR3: CASSRRTGDLPYNSPLHF

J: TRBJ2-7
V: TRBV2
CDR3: CASRGSGGQTYEQYF

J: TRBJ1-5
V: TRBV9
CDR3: CASSVGGAGQPQHF

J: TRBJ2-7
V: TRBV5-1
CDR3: CASSTGGTGGYEQYF

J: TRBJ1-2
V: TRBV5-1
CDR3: CASSLGGGSNYGYTF

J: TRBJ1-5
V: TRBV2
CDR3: CASSDSQPQHF

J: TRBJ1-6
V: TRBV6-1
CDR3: CASSERQASSYNSPLHF

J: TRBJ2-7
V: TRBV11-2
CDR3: CASSLEWGIGQYF

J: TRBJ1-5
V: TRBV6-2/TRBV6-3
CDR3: CASSFPGGGQPQHF

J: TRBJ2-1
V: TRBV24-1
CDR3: CATSEYRAATYNEQFF

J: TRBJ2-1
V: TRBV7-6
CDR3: CASSSGTGFLHEQFF

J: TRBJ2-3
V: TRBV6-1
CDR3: CASSEVLAGVTDTQYF